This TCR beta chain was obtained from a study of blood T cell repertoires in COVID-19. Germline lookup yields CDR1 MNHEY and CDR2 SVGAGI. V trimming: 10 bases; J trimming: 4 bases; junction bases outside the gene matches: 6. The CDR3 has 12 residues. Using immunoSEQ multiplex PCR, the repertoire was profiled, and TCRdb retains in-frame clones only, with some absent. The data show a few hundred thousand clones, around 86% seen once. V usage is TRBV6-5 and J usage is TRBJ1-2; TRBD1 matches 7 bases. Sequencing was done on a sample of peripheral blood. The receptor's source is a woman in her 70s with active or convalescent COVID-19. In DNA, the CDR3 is TGTGCCACCCCGACAGGGTTCTATGGCTACACCTTC. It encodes CATPTGFYGYTF.